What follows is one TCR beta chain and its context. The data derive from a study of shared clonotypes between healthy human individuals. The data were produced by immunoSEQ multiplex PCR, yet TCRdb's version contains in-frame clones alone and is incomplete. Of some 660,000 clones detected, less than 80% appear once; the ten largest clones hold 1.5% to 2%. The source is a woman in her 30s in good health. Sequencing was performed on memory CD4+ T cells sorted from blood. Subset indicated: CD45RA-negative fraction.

Here the CDR3 DNA reads TGTGCCAGCAGCGGGACTAGCGGGACCTACAATGAGCAGTTCTTC. This translates into CASSGTSGTYNEQFF. The chain is built from TRBV25-1 and TRBJ2-1; 13 bases fit TRBD2. Germline CDR1 is MGHDK and CDR2 is SYGVNS. The CDR3 has 15 residues. V was pared by 6 bases and J by 2 bases, with 1 base of the junction left unmatched.